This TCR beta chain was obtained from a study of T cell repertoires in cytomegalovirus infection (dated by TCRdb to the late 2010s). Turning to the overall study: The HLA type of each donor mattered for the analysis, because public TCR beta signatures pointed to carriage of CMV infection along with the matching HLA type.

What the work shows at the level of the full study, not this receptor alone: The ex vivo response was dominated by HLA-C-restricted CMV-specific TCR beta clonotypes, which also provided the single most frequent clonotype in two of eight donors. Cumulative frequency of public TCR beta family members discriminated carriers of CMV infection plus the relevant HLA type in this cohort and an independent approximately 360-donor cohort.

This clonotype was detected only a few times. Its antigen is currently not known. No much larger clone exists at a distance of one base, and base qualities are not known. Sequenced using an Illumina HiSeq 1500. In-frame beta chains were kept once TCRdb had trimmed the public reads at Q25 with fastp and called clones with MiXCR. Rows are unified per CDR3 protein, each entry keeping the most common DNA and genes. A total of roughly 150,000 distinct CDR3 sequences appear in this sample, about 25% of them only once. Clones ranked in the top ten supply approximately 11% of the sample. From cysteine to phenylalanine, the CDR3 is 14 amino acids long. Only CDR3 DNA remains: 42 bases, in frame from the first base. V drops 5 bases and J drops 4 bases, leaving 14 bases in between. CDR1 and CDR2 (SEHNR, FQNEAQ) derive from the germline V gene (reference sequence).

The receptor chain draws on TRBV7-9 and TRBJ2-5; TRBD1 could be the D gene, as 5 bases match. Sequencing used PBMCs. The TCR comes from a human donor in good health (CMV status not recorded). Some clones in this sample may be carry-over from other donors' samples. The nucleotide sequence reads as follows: TGTGCCAGCAGCCCCAGGGTCACGGGAGAGACCCAGTACTTC. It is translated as CASSPRVTGETQYF.